The 9 T cell receptor beta chains in this list originate from one sample, sequenced in a study of T cell responses to AZD1222 COVID-19 vaccine. Clones were sequenced by immunoSEQ multiplex PCR, and TCRdb holds only the in-frame ones, with some missing. In the table there are tens of thousands of clones, 88% of which are singletons. Sequencing was performed on peripheral blood, taken 28 days after the second AZD1222 dose. Receptors originate from an adult who received the AZD1222 COVID-19 vaccine.

The chain carries TRBV6-5 and TRBJ2-7; 11 nucleotides match TRBD1. The germline gives CDR1 MNHEY, CDR2 SVGAGI. V gave up 8 bases and J gave up 4 bases; unmatched junction bases: 7. There are 14 residues in the CDR3. As DNA, the CDR3 is TGTGCCAGCGGGGCAGGGACAGGGGGTTACGAGCAGTACTTC. This encodes CASGAGTGGYEQYF.

This clone was detected only once. This chain uses TRBV5-6 with TRBJ2-2; the D is unclear. The CDR3 consists of 16 residues. CDR1 is SGHDT and CDR2 is YYEEEE in the germline V gene. Deletions cut 3 bases from V and 1 base from J, with 13 bases between. The chain's CDR3 is CASSSLISGNTGELFF. Written as DNA, the CDR3 is TGTGCCAGCAGCTCGCTAATATCAGGGAACACCGGGGAGCTGTTTTTT.

The rearrangement links TRBV6-5 to TRBJ2-7, with 8 bases identical to TRBD1. The V and J ends lost 5 bases and 6 bases, in that order; junction bases with no gene match: 3. The CDR3 sequence is 12 residues long. Germline CDR1 MNHEY, CDR2 SVGAGI. Here the CDR3 reads CASSRDRREQYF. In DNA, the CDR3 is TGTGCCAGCAGTAGGGACAGGCGCGAGCAGTACTTC.

A remark on this clone: One end of the junction is discordant with germline, which a read error may explain. The rearrangement joins TRBV6-1 to TRBJ1-1; D unclear. This CDR3 contains 13 residues. The V gene's germline CDR1 is MNHNS and CDR2 SASEGT. In nucleotides, the CDR3 is TGTGCCAGCAGGGAAGGGTTGAACACTGAAGCTTTCTTT. Protein: CASREGLNTEAFF.

The chain employs TRBV9 and TRBJ2-7; D remains ambiguous. Germline values: CDR1 SGDLS, CDR2 YYNGEE. Trimming took 1 base from V and 7 from J, leaving 15 bases between them. The CDR3 consists of 14 residues. The CDR3 DNA reads TGTGCCAGCAGCGTAAGATGGGAAAGTGGGGAGCAGTACTTC. Translating gives CASSVRWESGEQYF.

The rearrangement joins TRBV6-1 to TRBJ2-3; TRBD2 matches 8 bases. The V and J ends lost 3 bases and 2 bases, in that order; junction bases with no gene match: 7. Germline V gives CDR1 MNHNS, CDR2 SASEGT. This CDR3 region has 16 residues. The CDR3 here is CASSDAAGVHTDTQYF. For the CDR3, the DNA is TGTGCCAGCAGTGACGCAGCGGGAGTTCACACAGATACGCAGTATTTT.

This clone has just one count. The gene calls are TRBV5-1 and TRBJ1-2; 7 nucleotides line up with TRBD1. The germline gives CDR1 SGHRS, CDR2 YFSETQ. The CDR3 has 14 residues. V shed 5 bases and J 3 bases; nucleotides not matched to a gene: 7. The CDR3 bases are TGCGCCAGCAGTTCCGACAGGGCGGACTATGGCTACACCTTC. Protein sequence: CASSSDRADYGYTF.

This chain uses TRBV28 with TRBJ2-7; the D call may be TRBD1 or TRBD2 (5 bases each). Germline assignment: CDR1 MDHEN and CDR2 SYDVKM. CDR3 length: 12 residues. Trimming left V 2 bases short and J 6 bases short, with 8 bases between. CDR3 nucleotides: TGTGCCAGCAGTTTACCAGGGAGCGAGCAGTACTTC. Its protein product is CASSLPGSEQYF.

CDR3 coding DNA: TGTGCCAGCAGTGAGGGCAGGGATCTTGAAAAACTGTTTTTT. It is translated as CASSEGRDLEKLFF. The chain employs TRBV6-1 and TRBJ1-4, with TRBD1 as a possible D gene (5 bases). V gave up 3 bases and J gave up 7 bases, with 12 bases separating them. This CDR3 has 14 residues. Germline loops: CDR1 MNHNS, CDR2 SASEGT.